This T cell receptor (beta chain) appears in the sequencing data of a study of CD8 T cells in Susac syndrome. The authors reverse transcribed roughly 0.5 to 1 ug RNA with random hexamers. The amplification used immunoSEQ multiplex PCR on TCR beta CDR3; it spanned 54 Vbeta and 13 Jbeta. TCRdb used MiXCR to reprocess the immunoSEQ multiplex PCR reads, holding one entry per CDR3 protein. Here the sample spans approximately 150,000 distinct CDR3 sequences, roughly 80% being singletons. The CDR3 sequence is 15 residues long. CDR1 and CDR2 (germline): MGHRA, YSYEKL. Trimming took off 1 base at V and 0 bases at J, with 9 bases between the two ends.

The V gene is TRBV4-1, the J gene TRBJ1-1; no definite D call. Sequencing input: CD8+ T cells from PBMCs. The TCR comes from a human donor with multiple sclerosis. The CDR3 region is CASSQVPLLNTEAFF. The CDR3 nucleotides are TGCGCCAGCAGCCAAGTTCCACTATTGAACACTGAAGCTTTCTTT.